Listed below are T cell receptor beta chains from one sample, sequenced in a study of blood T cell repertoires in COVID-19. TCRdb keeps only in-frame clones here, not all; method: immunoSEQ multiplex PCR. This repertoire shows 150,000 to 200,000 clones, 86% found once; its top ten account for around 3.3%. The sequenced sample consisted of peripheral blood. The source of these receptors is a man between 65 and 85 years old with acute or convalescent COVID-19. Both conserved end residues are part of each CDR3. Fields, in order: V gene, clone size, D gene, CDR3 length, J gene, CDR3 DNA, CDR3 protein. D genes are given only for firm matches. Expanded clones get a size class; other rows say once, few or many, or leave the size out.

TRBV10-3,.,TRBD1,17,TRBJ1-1,TGTGCCATCAGCTTTGCCGGGACAGGGGGCCTTAGCACTGAAGCTTTCTTT,CAISFAGTGGLSTEAFF
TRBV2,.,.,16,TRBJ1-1,TGTGCCAGCAGTGTATTGGAGCAACTCAGCAGCACTGAAGCTTTCTTT,CASSVLEQLSSTEAFF
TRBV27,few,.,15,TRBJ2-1,TGTGCCAGCAGTTTATCGCAACGGGGAATCAATGAGCAGTTCTTC,CASSLSQRGINEQFF
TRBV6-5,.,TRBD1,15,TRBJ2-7,TGTGCCAGCAGTTTCACAGGGGGCCGGGAGGACGAGCAGTACTTC,CASSFTGGREDEQYF
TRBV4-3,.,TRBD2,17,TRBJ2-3,TGCGCCAGCAGCCAAGATTTCCGCGGGGGGGCAGTGTATACGCAGTATTTT,CASSQDFRGGAVYTQYF
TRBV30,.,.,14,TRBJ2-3,TGTGCCTGGATTGGTGGGCTTGGCACAGATACGCAGTATTTT,CAWIGGLGTDTQYF
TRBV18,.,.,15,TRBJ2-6,TGTGCCAGCTCGCGGCTTAGCTCTGGGGCCAACGTCCTGACTTTC,CASSRLSSGANVLTF
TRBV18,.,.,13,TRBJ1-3,TGTGCCAGCTCACCTGGGGGGAAAAACACCATATATTTT,CASSPGGKNTIYF
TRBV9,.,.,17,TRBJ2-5,TGTGCCAGCAGCGAGGGGGAGGGACCTCCAGTTTTTGGGACCCAGTACTTC,CASSEGEGPPVFGTQYF
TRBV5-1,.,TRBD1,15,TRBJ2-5,TGCGCCAGCAGCTTGGGGACAGGGGGCCAAGAGACCCAGTACTTC,CASSLGTGGQETQYF
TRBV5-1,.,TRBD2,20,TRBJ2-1,TGCGCCAGCAGCTTGGACCGGGGGCTAGCGGGGATCTTCTCCTACAATGAGCAGTTCTTC,CASSLDRGLAGIFSYNEQFF
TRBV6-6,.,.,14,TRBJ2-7,TGTGCCAGCAGTTACACGGGCAGGGTCTACGAGCAGTACTTC,CASSYTGRVYEQYF
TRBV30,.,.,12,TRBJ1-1,TGTGCCTGGAGTAGGGAGGCAGGTGAAGCTTTCTTT,CAWSREAGEAFF
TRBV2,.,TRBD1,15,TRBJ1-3,TGTGCCAGCAGTGAAACCAACGGACAGGGGTCTCTCATATATTTT,CASSETNGQGSLIYF
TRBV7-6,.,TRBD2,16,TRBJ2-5,TGTGCCAGCGCTAATAGCGGGGGGCCTTTCCAAGAGACCCAGTACTTC,CASANSGGPFQETQYF
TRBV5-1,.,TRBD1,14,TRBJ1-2,TGCGCCAGCAGCTGGGACAGTGGGGGGTATGGCTACACCTTC,CASSWDSGGYGYTF
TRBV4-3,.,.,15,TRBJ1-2,TGCGCCAGCAGCCAAGGAGTCCGTTCGTTTTATGGCTACACCTTC,CASSQGVRSFYGYTF
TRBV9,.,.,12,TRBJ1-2,TGTGCAGTGTCGAGGAGTAACTATGGCTACACCTTC,CAVSRSNYGYTF
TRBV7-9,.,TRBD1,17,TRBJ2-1,TGTGCCAGCAGCTCCCCTTTCAGGACAGGGGGAGCGAATGAGCAGTTCTTC,CASSSPFRTGGANEQFF
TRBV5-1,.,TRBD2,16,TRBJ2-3,TGCGCCAGCAGCTATGGACTAGCGGGAGAAAGTGATACGCAGTATTTT,CASSYGLAGESDTQYF
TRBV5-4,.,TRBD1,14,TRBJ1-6,TGTGCCAGCAGACGGACAGGGGGGAATTCACCCCTCCACTTT,CASRRTGGNSPLHF
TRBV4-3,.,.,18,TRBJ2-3,TGCGCCAGCAGCCGGGGCTACTTTAGCGGACAGGTCGCAGATACGCAGTATTTT,CASSRGYFSGQVADTQYF
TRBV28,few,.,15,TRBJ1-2,TGTGCCAGCAGACTTCAGGGTGGGGGAGGCTATGGCTACACCTTC,CASRLQGGGGYGYTF
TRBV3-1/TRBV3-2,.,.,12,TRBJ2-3,TGTGCCAGCAGCCAAGCTCAGGGTACGCAGTATTTT,CASSQAQGTQYF
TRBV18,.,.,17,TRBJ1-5,TGTGCCAGCTCACCTGTGTCATCAGGCGATAGCAATCAGCCCCAGCATTTT,CASSPVSSGDSNQPQHF
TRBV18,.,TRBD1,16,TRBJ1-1,TGTGCCAGCTCACCAATAGGAGGGGGCTTTAACACTGAAGCTTTCTTT,CASSPIGGGFNTEAFF
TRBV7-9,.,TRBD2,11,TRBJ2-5,TGTGCCAGCAGCTCCCTAGCGGGGGGGTACTTC,CASSSLAGGYF
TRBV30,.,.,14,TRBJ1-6,TGTGCCTGGACCTTTCCGGGAGGGGTTTCACCCCTCCACTTT,CAWTFPGGVSPLHF
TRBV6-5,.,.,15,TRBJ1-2,TGTGCCAGCAAACCTTCCGGCCCAGGCAGCAGAGGCTACACCTTC,CASKPSGPGSRGYTF
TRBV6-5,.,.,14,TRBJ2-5,TGTGCCAGCAGCTTGACTACCCCGAGGGAGACCCAGTACTTC,CASSLTTPRETQYF
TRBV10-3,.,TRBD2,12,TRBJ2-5,TGTGCCACCGGACTAGCCCAAGAGACCCAGTACTTC,CATGLAQETQYF
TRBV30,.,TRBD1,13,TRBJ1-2,TGTGCCTGGAGTTTCCGGGACAGGGATGGCTACACCTTC,CAWSFRDRDGYTF
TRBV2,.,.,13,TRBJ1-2,TGTGCCAGCGGAGGAGACCATAACTATGGCTACACCTTC,CASGGDHNYGYTF
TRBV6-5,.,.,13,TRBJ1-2,TGTGCCAACGCACCACAGGAACCCTATGGCTACACCTTC,CANAPQEPYGYTF
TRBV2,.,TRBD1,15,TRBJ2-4,TGTGCCAGCACCCAAGACAGGGCGGGCAAAAACATTCAGTACTTC,CASTQDRAGKNIQYF
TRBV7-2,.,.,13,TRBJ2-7,TGTGCCAGCACCCACGGGGGATACTACGAGCAGTACTTC,CASTHGGYYEQYF
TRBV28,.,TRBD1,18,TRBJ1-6,TGTGCCAGCAGATTGTCCCCCAGGGGGTCCGGTTATAATTCACCCCTCCACTTT,CASRLSPRGSGYNSPLHF
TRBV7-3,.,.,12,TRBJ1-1,TGTGCCAGCAGCTTAATGCAGGGTGAAGCTTTCTTT,CASSLMQGEAFF
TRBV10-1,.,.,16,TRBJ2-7,TGCGCCAGCAGTGATTCCTGGGCCTTGTACCCCTACGAGCAGTACTTC,CASSDSWALYPYEQYF
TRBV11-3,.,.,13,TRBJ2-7,TGTGCCAGCAGCCTAGGACAGAGCTACGAGCAGTACTTC,CASSLGQSYEQYF
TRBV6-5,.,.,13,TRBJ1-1,TGTGCCAGCACGGGGGGGGCAGGAGGGGAAGCTTTCTTT,CASTGGAGGEAFF
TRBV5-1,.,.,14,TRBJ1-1,TGCGCCAGCAGCTTTATAGACAGGAACACTGAAGCTTTCTTT,CASSFIDRNTEAFF
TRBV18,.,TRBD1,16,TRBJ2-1,TGTGCCAGCTCAGCTTCAGGGGGCCGTTCCTACAATGAGCAGTTCTTC,CASSASGGRSYNEQFF
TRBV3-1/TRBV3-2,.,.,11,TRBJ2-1,TGTGCCAGCAGCCATAGAGGTGAGCAGTTCTTC,CASSHRGEQFF
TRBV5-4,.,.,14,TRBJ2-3,TGTGCCAGCAGACAAGAGGTGAGCACAGATACGCAGTATTTT,CASRQEVSTDTQYF
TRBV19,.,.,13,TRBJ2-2,TGTGCCAGTCCCTCCTTCTTTACCGGGGAGCTGTTTTTT,CASPSFFTGELFF
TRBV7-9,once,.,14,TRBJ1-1,TGTGCCAGCAGCTTGCGGGGCGGGTACACTGAAGCTTTCTTT,CASSLRGGYTEAFF
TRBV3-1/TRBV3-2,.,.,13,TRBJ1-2,TGTGCCAGCAGCCTAAGGGAGAGCTATGGCTACACCTTC,CASSLRESYGYTF
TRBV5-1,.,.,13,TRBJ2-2,TGCGCCAGCAGCTTTCAGGGGACCGGGGAGCTGTTTTTT,CASSFQGTGELFF
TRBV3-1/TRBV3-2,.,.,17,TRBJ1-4,TGTGCCAGCAGCCAAGTGCGGGGGAACAGGGCGGAGGAAAAACTGTTTTTT,CASSQVRGNRAEEKLFF
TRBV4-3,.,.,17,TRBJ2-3,TGCGCCAGCAGCCGCGCATTTATAGGACAGAGATTGGATACGCAGTATTTT,CASSRAFIGQRLDTQYF
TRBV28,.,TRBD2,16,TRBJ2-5,TGTGCCAGCAGTTTTCTCGCTAGCGGGGGCCAAGAGACCCAGTACTTC,CASSFLASGGQETQYF
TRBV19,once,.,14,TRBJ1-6,TGTGCCAGTTCCCCTGAACCGGATAATTCACCCCTCCACTTT,CASSPEPDNSPLHF
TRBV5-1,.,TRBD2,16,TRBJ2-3,TGCGCCAGCAGCCCACTAGCGGGAGGGCCCTCAGATACGCAGTATTTT,CASSPLAGGPSDTQYF